Shown below are 32 T cell receptor beta chains from a single sample sequenced in a study of OX40 agonist ivuxolimab in advanced cancers. The repertoire was sequenced with immunoSEQ multiplex PCR; TCRdb's copy has only in-frame clones and lacks some. The sample includes tens of thousands of clones, about 80% seen only once; the top ten take over 1.1%. The sample in question was CD4+ or CD8+ T cells sorted from blood, obtained in a trial of the OX40 agonist ivuxolimab. The source of these receptors is an adult with an advanced solid tumor such as melanoma, head and neck, liver or kidney cancer.

This chain uses TRBV13 with TRBJ2-3, with D possibly matching TRBD2 (6 bases). The germline gives CDR1 PRHDT, CDR2 FYEKMQ (reference sequence). The CDR3 has 19 residues. V was cut by 5 bases and J by 0 bases, with 24 bases left in between. CDR3 DNA: TGTGCCAGCAGCCTCTTGCCGGGAGTTACCTCGTTCAGCACAGATACGCAGTATTTT. Its protein product is CASSLLPGVTSFSTDTQYF. Filled out from reference TRBV13 and TRBJ2-3, the complete variable domain reads AAGVIQSPRHLIKEKRETATLKCYPIPRHDTVYWYQQGPGQDPQFLISFYEKMQSDKGSIPDRFSAQQFSDYHSELNMSSLELGDSALYFCASSLLPGVTSFSTDTQYFGPGTRLTVL.

The chain has TRBV19 and TRBJ2-7, with 11 bases identical to TRBD1. The CDR3 is made up of 14 amino acids. Germline loops: CDR1 LNHDA, CDR2 SQIVND (reference sequence). Unmatched junction bases numbered 2, after V lost 4 bases and J lost 3 bases. CDR3 protein: CASSKGTGGYEQYF. CDR3 sequence (DNA): TGTGCCAGTAGTAAGGGGACAGGGGGCTACGAGCAGTACTTC. Drawing the rest from reference TRBV19 and TRBJ2-7, the complete variable domain is DGGITQSPKYLFRKEGQNVTLSCEQNLNHDAMYWYRQDPGQGLRLIYYSQIVNDFQKGDIAEGYSVSREKKESFPLTVTSAQKNPTAFYLCASSKGTGGYEQYFGPGTRLTVT.

This sequence joins TRBV28 and TRBJ1-1; D possibly corresponds to TRBD1 (5 bases). The V end was cut by 6 bases, the J end by 4 bases, with 9 bases between. The CDR3 is 12 residues long. Germline values: CDR1 MDHEN, CDR2 SYDVKM. CDR3 coding DNA: TGTGCCAGCAGCTCTCAGGGCACTGAAGCTTTCTTT. It translates to CASSSQGTEAFF. The variable domain in full, completed from reference TRBV28 and TRBJ1-1, reads DVKVTQSSRYLVKRTGEKVFLECVQDMDHENMFWYRQDPGLGLRLIYFSYDVKMKEKGDIPEGYSVSREKKERFSLILESASTNQTSMYLCASSSQGTEAFFGQGTRLTVV.

The genes are TRBV5-1 and TRBJ2-7; D is perhaps TRBD1 or TRBD2 (7 bases each). Germline CDR1 is SGHRS and CDR2 is YFSETQ. V shed 0 bases and J shed 3 bases, with 10 bases lying between them. CDR3 length: 14 amino acids. As DNA, the CDR3 is TGCGCCAGCAGCTTGGCCAGGGGGGGCTACGAGCAGTACTTC. It encodes CASSLARGGYEQYF.

The chain has TRBV27 and TRBJ1-5; D might be TRBD1 (6 bases). This CDR3 is built from 15 residues. Trimming left V 6 bases short and J 7 bases short, with 19 bases between. Per the germline V gene, CDR1 is MNHEY and CDR2 is SMNVEV (reference sequence). CDR3 loop: CASSPLLGAGQPQHF. The CDR3, as DNA: TGTGCCAGCAGCCCTTTATTGGGGGCAGGACAGCCCCAGCATTTT.

The J gene is TRBJ2-5, the V gene TRBV4-1, with D possibly being TRBD2 (6 bases). Germline values: CDR1 MGHRA, CDR2 YSYEKL. This CDR3 comprises 15 residues. Trimming removed 1 base at V and 5 bases at J, with 14 bases between. DNA for the CDR3: TGCGCCAGCAGCCAAGGGCTAGCGTCTAGGGAGACCCAGTACTTC. Amino acid sequence: CASSQGLASRETQYF.

The chain recombines TRBV7-2 with TRBJ2-1; 10 bases agree with TRBD1. The trim removed 5 bases at V and 4 bases at J, leaving 5 bases unmatched. The CDR3 runs 15 residues. The germline V gene has CDR1 SGHTA and CDR2 FQGNSA. The CDR3: CASSLDRGMYNEQFF. CDR3 sequence (DNA): TGTGCCAGCAGCCTGGACAGGGGGATGTACAATGAGCAGTTCTTC.

This clone was counted a single time. V gene TRBV6-1 combines with J gene TRBJ1-3, with D possibly TRBD1 on 5 matching bases. CDR1 is MNHNS and CDR2 is SASEGT in the germline V gene. Trimming cost V 2 bases and J 4 bases, with 12 bases left between them. CDR3 size: 15 residues. This chain's CDR3 is CASSESRGYGNTIYF. CDR3 in DNA: TGTGCCAGCAGTGAATCCCGGGGGTACGGAAACACCATATATTTT.

V usage is TRBV10-2 and J usage is TRBJ2-6; D might be TRBD1 (5 bases). CDR3 size: 16 residues. The germline V gene encodes CDR1 WSHSY and CDR2 SAAADI. Trimming took 0 bases from V and 2 from J, leaving 8 bases between them. CDR3 coding DNA: TGCGCCAGCAGTGAGTCGAAGGGGACTGGGGCCAACGTCCTGACTTTC. Protein: CASSESKGTGANVLTF.

The chain employs TRBV7-6 and TRBJ2-1; no firm D call. The CDR3 runs to 13 residues. Trimming pared 3 bases from V and 4 bases from J, leaving 7 bases between. Per the germline V gene, CDR1 is SGHVS and CDR2 is FNYEAQ. CDR3 residues: CASSFQQYNEQFF. Here the CDR3 DNA reads TGTGCCAGCAGCTTCCAACAGTACAATGAGCAGTTCTTC.

CDR3 nucleotide sequence: TGTGCCAGCAGCCAGGGACCGGGCCCCAGACGGGAAAAACTGTTTTTT. Translating gives CASSQGPGPRREKLFF. The chain links TRBV14 to TRBJ1-4; D is perhaps TRBD1 (5 bases). Germline-derived CDR1 and CDR2 are SGHDN and FVKESK. The CDR3 contains 16 residues. Trimming took off 3 bases at V and 8 bases at J, with 19 bases between the two ends.

The CDR3: CASSYSGGHGYTF. CDR3 nucleotide sequence: TGTGCCAGCAGTTATTCAGGGGGCCACGGCTACACCTTC. The V and J genes are TRBV6-1 and TRBJ1-2, with TRBD1 matching over 8 bases. The CDR3 is 13 amino acids. Trimming cost V 5 bases and J 8 bases; bases outside gene matches: 7. CDR1 is MNHNS, CDR2 SASEGT, per germline.

The chain combines TRBV4-2 with TRBJ1-5, with a possible D match to TRBD1 (6 bases). The CDR3 sequence is 16 residues long. V dropped 5 bases and J dropped 1 base, with 15 bases sitting between them. Germline lookup yields CDR1 LGHNA and CDR2 YNFKEQ. CDR3 DNA sequence: TGTGCCAGCAGCAAAGCTCAGGGGACAAGCAATCAGCCCCAGCATTTT. Its translation is CASSKAQGTSNQPQHF.

This chain links TRBV6-1 with TRBJ1-2; TRBD1 is a possible D gene (5 bases). The ends were cut back, 5 bases at V and 4 bases at J, with 14 bases in the middle. This CDR3 spans 14 amino acids. Germline V lookup: CDR1 MNHNS, CDR2 SASEGT. The CDR3 region is CASSHDSLSYGYTF. The DNA for the CDR3 is TGTGCCAGCAGTCATGACAGCCTTAGCTATGGCTACACCTTC.

Only a few counts were recorded for this clone. The J gene is TRBJ1-1, the V gene TRBV11-2; TRBD1 might be the D (6 bases). V dropped 2 bases and J dropped 5 bases, with 6 bases sitting between them. The CDR3 is 12 residues long. The germline V gene encodes CDR1 SGHAT and CDR2 FQNNGV. Here the CDR3 reads CASSLQGTEAFF. DNA of the CDR3: TGTGCCAGCAGCTTACAGGGGACTGAAGCTTTCTTT.

This chain connects TRBV11-2 to TRBJ1-2, with a tentative D call TRBD1 (5 bases). The CDR3 covers 15 residues. The ends were cut back, 6 bases at V and 5 bases at J, with 19 bases in the middle. Germline-derived CDR1 and CDR2 are SGHAT and FQNNGV. The CDR3 here is CASSTGTIARYGYTF. The CDR3 DNA follows: TGTGCCAGCAGTACCGGGACGATCGCTCGATATGGCTACACCTTC.

In its sample, this clone was seen a few times. The J gene is TRBJ1-2, the V gene TRBV19; 10 positions agree with TRBD1. CDR3 size: 13 residues. Per the germline V gene, CDR1 is LNHDA and CDR2 is SQIVND (reference sequence). Germline trimming cut 6 bases from V and 7 bases from J; bases unmatched to any gene: 5. The CDR3 sequence is CASSPRQGAGYTF. In nucleotides, the CDR3 is TGTGCCAGTAGCCCGAGACAGGGGGCTGGCTACACCTTC.

This clone was seen once. The chain links TRBV10-1 to TRBJ2-1; 12 bases map to TRBD2. The V segment lost 0 bases and the J segment 7 bases; nucleotides outside the gene matches: 7. Germline CDR1 reads WNHNN; CDR2 reads SYGVQD (reference sequence). There are 17 residues in the CDR3. CDR3 nucleotide sequence: TGCGCCAGCAGTGAGTCCCGGGGACTAGCGGGTGGTAATGAGCAGTTCTTC. It yields the protein CASSESRGLAGGNEQFF.

This chain links TRBV5-1 with TRBJ1-2; D perhaps matches TRBD1 (6 bases). Between the trimmed V and J ends, which lost 4 bases and 8 bases, there was a span of 15 bases. The CDR3 is made up of 13 amino acids. Per the germline V gene, CDR1 is SGHRS and CDR2 is YFSETQ. The CDR3 spells CASSENRVVGYTF. As DNA, the CDR3 is TGCGCCAGCAGCGAAAACAGGGTCGTGGGCTACACCTTC.

This clone has just one count. The gene calls are TRBV11-2 and TRBJ1-2; TRBD1 matches at 8 bases. The CDR3 runs to 16 residues. Germline loops: CDR1 SGHAT, CDR2 FQNNGV. V lost 5 bases and J lost 8; bases outside the gene matches: 16. CDR3 nucleotides: TGTGCCAGCAGCCACCCCCGCGGACAGGGTGCCGGCGGCTACACCTTC. This sequence encodes CASSHPRGQGAGGYTF.

This clone showed up just once. The chain combines TRBV4-1 with TRBJ1-5; D may be TRBD1 (6 bases). CDR3 size: 14 residues. Germline loops: CDR1 MGHRA, CDR2 YSYEKL. V was trimmed by 1 base and J by 9 bases, leaving 13 bases between them. The chain's CDR3 is CASSQVRGGGPQHF. The CDR3 DNA reads as TGCGCCAGCAGCCAAGTCAGGGGTGGGGGGCCCCAGCATTTT.

The chain has TRBV28 and TRBJ1-2; D is undetermined. CDR3 size: 18 residues. Germline lookup yields CDR1 MDHEN and CDR2 SYDVKM. V gave up 2 bases and J gave up 4 bases, with 23 bases separating them. The CDR3 reads CASSLDSRERLVSYGYTF. In nucleotides, the CDR3 is TGTGCCAGCAGTTTAGATAGTAGGGAGAGGTTGGTGAGCTATGGCTACACCTTC.

This CDR3 is CASNPTGMNTEAFF. The CDR3 coding sequence is TGCGCCAGCAACCCGACAGGGATGAACACTGAAGCTTTCTTT. The genes are TRBV4-1 and TRBJ1-1; 7 positions agree with TRBD1. Trimming took 7 bases from V and 0 from J; bases not matched to a gene: 5. Germline lookup yields CDR1 MGHRA and CDR2 YSYEKL. This CDR3 spans 14 amino acids.

V and J are TRBV6-1 and TRBJ1-1; 9 positions agree with TRBD1. Germline-derived CDR1 and CDR2 are MNHNS and SASEGT. The CDR3 has 14 residues. Trimming cost V 7 bases and J 3 bases; bases outside gene matches: 6. Here the CDR3 DNA reads TGTGCCAGCACCGCGGGGACAGGGCACACTGAAGCTTTCTTT. Amino acids: CASTAGTGHTEAFF.

This sequence joins TRBV28 and TRBJ1-5; 10 bases align to TRBD1. There are 17 residues in the CDR3. V shed 1 base, J shed 1 base, and the junction held 4 bases outside the gene matches. Per germline, CDR1 MDHEN and CDR2 SYDVKM. CDR3 sequence reads: CASSLSGGQGSNQPQHF. CDR3 nucleotide sequence: TGTGCCAGCAGTTTATCGGGGGGACAGGGGAGCAATCAGCCCCAGCATTTT.

The chain has TRBV7-9 and TRBJ1-1; a weak D match, TRBD1 (6 bases). V lost 1 base to trimming and J lost 2 bases, with 11 bases between them. Germline assignment: CDR1 SEHNR and CDR2 FQNEAQ (reference sequence). The CDR3 extends over 15 amino acids. The CDR3 coding sequence is TGTGCCAGCAGCTTAGAGGGAGGGGGAAACACTGAAGCTTTCTTT. Its translation: CASSLEGGGNTEAFF.

This clone was counted a few times. The J gene is TRBJ1-1, the V gene TRBV6-5, with D possibly TRBD1 on 6 matching bases. Between the trimmed V and J ends, which lost 5 bases and 10 bases, there was a span of 11 bases. From germline, CDR1 is MNHEY and CDR2 SVGAGI. The CDR3 runs to 11 residues. The CDR3 nucleotides are TGTGCCAGCAGTGAACAGGGAAGAGCTTTCTTT. Protein sequence: CASSEQGRAFF.

V is TRBV28 and J is TRBJ2-4, with 7 bases lining up with TRBD1. CDR1 MDHEN and CDR2 SYDVKM come from the germline V gene. Trimming removed 3 bases from V and 3 bases from J; junction bases left unmatched: 8. The CDR3 loop spans 16 amino acids. In DNA, the CDR3 is TGTGCCAGCAGTTTCCCCGGGACAGAACTCAAAAACATTCAGTACTTC. Its protein product is CASSFPGTELKNIQYF.

The V call is TRBV18, the J call TRBJ2-7; D is ambiguous. CDR3 size: 12 residues. Germline CDR1 and CDR2: KGHSH and LQKENI. V shed 5 bases and J shed 1 base, with 6 bases lying between them. The CDR3 region is CASSTNSYEQYF. The CDR3 DNA follows: TGTGCCAGCTCAACCAATTCCTACGAGCAGTACTTC.

This chain links TRBV5-1 with TRBJ2-2; TRBD1 matches 10 bases. CDR3 size: 15 residues. Trimming at V came to 1 base and at J to 7 bases, leaving 4 bases not matched to a gene. From germline, CDR1 is SGHRS and CDR2 YFSETQ. This chain's CDR3 is CASSLTDRGDGELFF. The CDR3, as DNA: TGCGCCAGCAGCTTGACGGACAGGGGGGACGGGGAGCTGTTTTTT.

This chain joins TRBV7-9 and TRBJ2-7, with 11 nucleotides matching TRBD2. This CDR3 region has 18 residues. The V and J ends lost 1 base and 0 bases, in that order; junction bases with no gene match: 8. Germline loops: CDR1 SEHNR, CDR2 FQNEAQ (reference sequence). CDR3 in amino acids: CASSLVLAGGQSSYEQYF. In DNA, the CDR3 is TGTGCCAGCAGCTTAGTGCTAGCGGGGGGACAAAGCTCCTACGAGCAGTACTTC.

The rearrangement joins TRBV28 to TRBJ2-5; no definite D call. Trimming pared 3 bases from V and 2 bases from J, leaving 13 bases between. This CDR3 region has 15 residues. The germline CDR1 and CDR2 sequences are MDHEN and SYDVKM. As DNA, the CDR3 is TGTGCCAGCAGTTTTGCCCCCTCCTATCAAGAGACCCAGTACTTC. Its translation: CASSFAPSYQETQYF.